This T cell receptor (beta chain) was obtained from a study of blood T cell repertoires in COVID-19 (TCRdb year 2020). Some background on the complete study: Samples from collaborators originated in the United States, Italy and Spain and spanned both the acute and convalescent phases of COVID-19. The prospective study material was composed of cDNA or gDNA derived from T cells, B-cell-depleted T cells, or PBMCs. HLA class I and class II types, where available, came from metadata supplied by the sample provider rather than from assay-based typing. The repertoires were made available in a free public database intended to serve as a resource for research on the immune response to SARS-CoV-2. Sample metadata almost always included a de-identified subject ID, COVID-19 status, age in years and sex. The samples were drawn from two sources: the first 160 participants of the ongoing ImmuneRACE study, and over 1,000 subjects contributed by 6 global collaborators. Subjects who had been exposed to COVID-19, were actively infected with it, or had recovered from it provided the deeply sampled blood TCRbeta repertoires that made up the dataset. General study outcomes and caveats: The quantity of clinical and demographic metadata differed by source and by participant and was supplied without curation.

CDR3 length: 13 amino acids, cysteine to phenylalanine. Only the CDR3 portion is preserved as DNA: 39 bases, with reading frame beginning at the first base. For this chain, trimming is 7 bases at the V end and 7 bases at the J end, and the number of junction bases without a gene match is 8. TCRbeta CDR3 regions were amplified from genomic DNA by means of the immunoSEQ Assay, a bias-controlled multiplex PCR. The authors processed their data as follows. Within the assay, amplification of reference gene primers was used to estimate how many nucleated cells each sample contained. To quantify the absolute abundance of each unique TCRbeta CDR3 rearrangement, sequence reads were collapsed and filtered. For each sample, productive Simpson clonality was calculated by taking the square root of Simpson's diversity index across productive rearrangements. Held by TCRdb, this immuneACCESS table contains in-frame sequences only and omits some clones. Under half of the omission traces to an unresolved V gene where checked; the cause of the rest is unknown. D and trimming were read from the DNA, whereas the V and J calls and clone size are those reported in that table. The table for this sample lists about 28,000 clones; 90% to 95% of them were counted only once. The ten top clones hold approximately 0.78% of the sample.

One collaborating source in Seattle enrolled patients while the patients were actively infected and followed the patients over time throughout the course of disease. Each collaborating institution followed its own protocols to collect whole blood in K2EDTA tubes. For TCRbeta analysis, collaborators shipped samples as frozen whole blood, isolated PBMCs, or DNA extracted from either of those sample types. Points on this clone: Its cognate antigen has yet to be identified. Base-call qualities are not available, and no considerably larger clone is one nucleotide away.

The TCR sequence derives from a woman between 65 and 79 years old with COVID-19, enrolled during active disease. The chain is assembled from TRBV12-3 or TRBV12-4 and TRBJ1-2; the junction holds 8 bases that match TRBD1. The sequenced sample was peripheral blood. The CDR3 sequence is CASTRTGLGGYTF. The sequenced DNA is TGTGCCAGCACCAGGACAGGGCTGGGTGGCTACACCTTC.